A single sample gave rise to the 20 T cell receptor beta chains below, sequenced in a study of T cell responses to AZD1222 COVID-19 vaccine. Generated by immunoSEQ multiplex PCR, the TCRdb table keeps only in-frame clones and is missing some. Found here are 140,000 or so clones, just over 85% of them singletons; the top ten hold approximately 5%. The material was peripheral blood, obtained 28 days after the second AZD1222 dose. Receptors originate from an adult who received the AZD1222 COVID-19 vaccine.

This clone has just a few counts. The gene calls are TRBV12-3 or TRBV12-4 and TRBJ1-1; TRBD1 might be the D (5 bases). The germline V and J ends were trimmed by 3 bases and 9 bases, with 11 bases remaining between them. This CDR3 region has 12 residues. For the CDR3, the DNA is TGTGCCAGCAGTTTGGGACCCAGCAAAGCTTTCTTT. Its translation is CASSLGPSKAFF.

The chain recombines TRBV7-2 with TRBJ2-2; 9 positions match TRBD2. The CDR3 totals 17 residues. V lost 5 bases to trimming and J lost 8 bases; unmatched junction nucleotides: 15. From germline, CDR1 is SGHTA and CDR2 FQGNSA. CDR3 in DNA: TGTGCCAGCAGCCCCAGCGGGAATAGCGGGAGCTCTGGGGAGCTGTTTTTT. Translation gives CASSPSGNSGSSGELFF.

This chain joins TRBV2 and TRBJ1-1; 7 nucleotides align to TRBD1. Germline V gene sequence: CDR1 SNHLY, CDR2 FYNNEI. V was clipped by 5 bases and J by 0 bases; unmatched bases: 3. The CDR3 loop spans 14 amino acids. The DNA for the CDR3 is TGTGCCAGCAGTCCTACAGGGGTGAACACTGAAGCTTTCTTT. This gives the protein CASSPTGVNTEAFF.

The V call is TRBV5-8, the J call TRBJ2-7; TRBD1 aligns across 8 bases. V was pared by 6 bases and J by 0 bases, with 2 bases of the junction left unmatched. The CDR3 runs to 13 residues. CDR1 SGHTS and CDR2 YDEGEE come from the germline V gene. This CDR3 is CASTDRVSYEQYF. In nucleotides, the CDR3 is TGTGCCAGCACGGACAGGGTCTCCTACGAGCAGTACTTC.

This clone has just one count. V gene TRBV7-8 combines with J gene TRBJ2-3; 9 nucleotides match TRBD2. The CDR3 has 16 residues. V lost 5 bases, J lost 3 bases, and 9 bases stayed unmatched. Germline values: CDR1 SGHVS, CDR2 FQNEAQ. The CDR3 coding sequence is TGTGCCAGCAGCCTCTACTCCGCGGGAGGGACAGATACGCAGTATTTT. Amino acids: CASSLYSAGGTDTQYF.

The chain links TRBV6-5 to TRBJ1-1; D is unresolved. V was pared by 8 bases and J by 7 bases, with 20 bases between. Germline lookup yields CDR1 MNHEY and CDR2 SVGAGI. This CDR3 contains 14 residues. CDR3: CASFDALGIGEAFF. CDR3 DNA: TGTGCCAGCTTTGACGCCCTAGGTATCGGTGAAGCTTTCTTT.

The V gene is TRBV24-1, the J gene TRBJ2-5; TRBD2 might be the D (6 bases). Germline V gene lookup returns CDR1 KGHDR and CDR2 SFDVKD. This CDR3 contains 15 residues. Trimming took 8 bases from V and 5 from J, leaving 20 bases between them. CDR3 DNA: TGTGCCACCAAGGAAGGGAGGAGCCCGTACGAGACCCAGTACTTC. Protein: CATKEGRSPYETQYF.

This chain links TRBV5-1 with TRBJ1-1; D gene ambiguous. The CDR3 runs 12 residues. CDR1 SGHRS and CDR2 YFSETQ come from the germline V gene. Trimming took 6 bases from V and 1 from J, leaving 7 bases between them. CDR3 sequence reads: CASTSGNTEAFF. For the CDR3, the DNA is TGCGCCAGCACGTCGGGGAACACTGAAGCTTTCTTT.

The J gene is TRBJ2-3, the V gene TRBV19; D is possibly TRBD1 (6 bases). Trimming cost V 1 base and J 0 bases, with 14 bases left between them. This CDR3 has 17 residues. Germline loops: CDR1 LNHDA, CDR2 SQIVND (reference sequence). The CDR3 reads CASSIGVGQTSTDTQYF. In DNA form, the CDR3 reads TGTGCCAGTAGTATAGGCGTCGGACAGACTAGCACAGATACGCAGTATTTT. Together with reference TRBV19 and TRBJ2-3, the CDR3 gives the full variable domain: DGGITQSPKYLFRKEGQNVTLSCEQNLNHDAMYWYRQDPGQGLRLIYYSQIVNDFQKGDIAEGYSVSREKKESFPLTVTSAQKNPTAFYLCASSIGVGQTSTDTQYFGPGTRLTVL.

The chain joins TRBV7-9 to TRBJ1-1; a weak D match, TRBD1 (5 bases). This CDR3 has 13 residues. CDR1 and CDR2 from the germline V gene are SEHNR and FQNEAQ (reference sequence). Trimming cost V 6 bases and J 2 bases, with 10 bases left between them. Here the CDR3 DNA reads TGTGCCAGCAGAGCCGGGGGTAACACTGAAGCTTTCTTT. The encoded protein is CASRAGGNTEAFF.

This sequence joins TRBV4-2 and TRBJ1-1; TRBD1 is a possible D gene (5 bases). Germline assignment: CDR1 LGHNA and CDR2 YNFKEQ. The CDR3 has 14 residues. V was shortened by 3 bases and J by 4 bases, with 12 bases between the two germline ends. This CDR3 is CASSQAGGATEAFF. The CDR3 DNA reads TGTGCCAGCAGCCAGGCCGGTGGGGCCACTGAAGCTTTCTTT.

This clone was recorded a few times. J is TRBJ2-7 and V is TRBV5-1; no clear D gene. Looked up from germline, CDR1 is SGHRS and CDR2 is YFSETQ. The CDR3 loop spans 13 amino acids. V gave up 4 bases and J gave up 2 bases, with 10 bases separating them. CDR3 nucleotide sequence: TGCGCCAGCAGCCCCTGGTCCCCCTACGAGCAGTACTTC. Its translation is CASSPWSPYEQYF.

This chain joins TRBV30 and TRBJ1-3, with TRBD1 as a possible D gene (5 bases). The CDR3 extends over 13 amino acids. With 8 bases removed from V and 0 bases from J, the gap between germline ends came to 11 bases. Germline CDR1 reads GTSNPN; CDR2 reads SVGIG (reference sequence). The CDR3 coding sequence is TGTGCCGGGGGTGGGGTCTCTGGAAACACCATATATTTT. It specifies CAGGGVSGNTIYF.

The CDR3 here is CASSSPPGAEAFF. The CDR3 bases are TGCGCCAGCAGCTCACCTCCGGGGGCTGAAGCTTTCTTT. The chain combines TRBV5-1 with TRBJ1-1; maybe TRBD1 (5 bases). Germline CDR1 is SGHRS and CDR2 is YFSETQ. V was clipped by 3 bases and J by 6 bases, with 12 bases between them. This CDR3 is 13 amino acids long.

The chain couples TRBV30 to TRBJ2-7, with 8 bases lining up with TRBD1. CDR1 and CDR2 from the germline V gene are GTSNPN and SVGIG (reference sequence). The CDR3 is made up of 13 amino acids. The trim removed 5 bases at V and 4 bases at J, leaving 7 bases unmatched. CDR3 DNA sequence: TGTGCCTGGGGAAGGGACAGGCCTTACGAGCAGTACTTC. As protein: CAWGRDRPYEQYF. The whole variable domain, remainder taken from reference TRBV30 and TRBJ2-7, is SQTIHQWPATLVQPVGSPLSLECTVEGTSNPNLYWYRQAAGRGLQLLFYSVGIGQISSEVPQNLSASRPQDRQFILSSKKLLLSDSGFYLCAWGRDRPYEQYFGPGTRLTVT.

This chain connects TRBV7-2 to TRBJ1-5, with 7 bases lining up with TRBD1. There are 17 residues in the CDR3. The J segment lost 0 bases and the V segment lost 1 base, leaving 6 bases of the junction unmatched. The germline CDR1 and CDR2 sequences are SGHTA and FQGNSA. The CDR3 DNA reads TGTGCCAGCAGCTTAGGGCAGGGGGGCTATAGCAATCAGCCCCAGCATTTT. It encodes CASSLGQGGYSNQPQHF.

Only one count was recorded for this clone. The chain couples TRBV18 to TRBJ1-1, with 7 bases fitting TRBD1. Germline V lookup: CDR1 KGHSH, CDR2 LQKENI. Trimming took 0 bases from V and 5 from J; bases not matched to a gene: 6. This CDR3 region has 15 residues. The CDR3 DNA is TGTGCCAGCTCACCACCGTCTCAGGGGGTTACTGAAGCTTTCTTT. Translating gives CASSPPSQGVTEAFF. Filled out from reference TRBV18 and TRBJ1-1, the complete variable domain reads NAGVMQNPRHLVRRRGQEARLRCSPMKGHSHVYWYRQLPEEGLKFMVYLQKENIIDESGMPKERFSAEFPKEGPSILRIQQVVRGDSAAYFCASSPPSQGVTEAFFGQGTRLTVV.

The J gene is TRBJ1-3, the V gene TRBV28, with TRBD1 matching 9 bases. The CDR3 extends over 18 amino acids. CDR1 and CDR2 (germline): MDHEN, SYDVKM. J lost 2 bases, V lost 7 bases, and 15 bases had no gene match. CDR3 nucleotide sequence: TGTGCCAGCAAAGGGGGAACAGGGGGCCTGGTTACTGGAAACACCATATATTTT. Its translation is CASKGGTGGLVTGNTIYF.

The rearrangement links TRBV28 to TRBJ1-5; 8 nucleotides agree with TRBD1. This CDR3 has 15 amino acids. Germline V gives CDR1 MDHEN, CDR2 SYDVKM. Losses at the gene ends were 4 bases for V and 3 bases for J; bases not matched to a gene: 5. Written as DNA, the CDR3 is TGTGCCAGCAGTTCCCGACAGGGGACCAATCAGCCCCAGCATTTT. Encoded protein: CASSSRQGTNQPQHF.

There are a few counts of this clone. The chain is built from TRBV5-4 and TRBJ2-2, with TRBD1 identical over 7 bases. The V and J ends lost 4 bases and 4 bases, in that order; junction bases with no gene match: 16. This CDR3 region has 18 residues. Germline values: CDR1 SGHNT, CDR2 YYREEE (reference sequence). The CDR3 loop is CASSAGQAFAGVTGELFF. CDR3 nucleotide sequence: TGTGCCAGCAGCGCCGGACAGGCGTTTGCGGGTGTCACCGGGGAGCTGTTTTTT.